Below, 21 T cell receptor beta chains from the same sample are listed, as sequenced in a study of blood T cells in healthy people across ages. Through a sample-barcoded 5' primer and a J-beta primer mix, a second PCR was run for 7 to 11 cycles. TCRdb redid the calling of the 5' RACE reads with MiXCR, one entry per CDR3 protein. The repertoire holds some 1.6 million distinct CDR3 sequences, with about 31% as singletons. Sample: blood. These receptors were collected from a woman aged 25 to 45 in good health.

The chain links TRBV7-2 to TRBJ1-1; 7 positions match TRBD1. The CDR3 totals 14 residues. Germline values: CDR1 SGHTA, CDR2 FQGNSA. With 2 bases clipped from V and 6 bases from J, the junction kept 6 bases outside the gene matches. Written as DNA, the CDR3 is TGTGCCAGCAGCTTATCCGGACAGGCGGCTGAAGCTTTCTTT. This translates into CASSLSGQAAEAFF.

This clonotype occurred a few times. The rearrangement joins TRBV5-1 to TRBJ2-1, with D possibly matching TRBD2 (5 bases). Germline values: CDR1 SGHRS, CDR2 YFSETQ. V was pared by 5 bases and J by 0 bases, with 12 bases between. The CDR3 runs to 15 residues. The CDR3: CASRNGEGSYNEQFF. As DNA, the CDR3 is TGCGCCAGCAGGAACGGGGAAGGCTCCTACAATGAGCAGTTCTTC.

Worth noting for this clonotype: The conserved final phenylalanine or tryptophan is absent from the CDR3, which likely points to a read error. The V gene is TRBV3-1, the J gene TRBJ2-5; D not resolved. CDR3 length equals 15 residues. The V gene's germline CDR1 is LGHDT and CDR2 YNNKEL (reference sequence). Trimming took off 1 base at V and 4 bases at J, with 13 bases between the two ends. This chain's CDR3 is CASSQVFRLGETQYC. In nucleotides, the CDR3 is TGTGCCAGCAGCCAAGTCTTCCGTCTTGGAGAGACCCAGTACTGC.

The chain couples TRBV10-2 to TRBJ2-7, with D perhaps TRBD2 (6 bases). This CDR3 comprises 14 residues. Between the trimmed V and J ends, which lost 6 bases and 5 bases, there was a span of 17 bases. Germline loops: CDR1 WSHSY, CDR2 SAAADI. CDR3 in DNA: TGCGCCAGCAGACCCACGACTAGAGGTGACGAGCAGTACTTC. Translated: CASRPTTRGDEQYF.

The chain uses TRBV20-1 and TRBJ2-7; D is unresolved. The CDR3 contains 21 residues. The germline V gene encodes CDR1 DFQATT and CDR2 SNEGSKA (reference sequence). V lost 0 bases, J lost 0 bases, and 30 bases lay in between. The chain's CDR3 is CSARDRGFGSGRTTYSYEQYF. In nucleotides, the CDR3 is TGCAGTGCTAGAGATAGAGGTTTTGGGTCAGGAAGGACCACTTACTCCTACGAGCAGTACTTC.

V and J are TRBV10-3 and TRBJ2-2; 7 nucleotides align to TRBD1. This CDR3 is 14 amino acids long. J lost 2 bases, V lost 10 bases, and 7 bases had no gene match. Germline V gene lookup returns CDR1 ENHRY and CDR2 SYGVKD. This CDR3 reads CATTGTVNTGELFF. As DNA, the CDR3 is TGTGCCACCACCGGGACAGTAAACACCGGGGAGCTGTTTTTT.

J is TRBJ1-3 and V is TRBV6-1, with D perhaps matching TRBD1 (6 bases). Deletions cut 2 bases from V and 0 bases from J, with 17 bases between. Looked up from germline, CDR1 is MNHNS and CDR2 is SASEGT. CDR3 size: 18 residues. The chain's CDR3 is CASSERRGGESSGNTIYF. The CDR3 DNA sequence: TGTGCCAGCAGTGAAAGGAGAGGGGGGGAGAGCTCTGGAAACACCATATATTTT.

The chain recombines TRBV4-1 with TRBJ1-1; unclear D gene. This CDR3 spans 12 amino acids. CDR1 and CDR2 from the germline V gene are MGHRA and YSYEKL. Trimming left V 0 bases short and J 8 bases short, with 7 bases between. CDR3 amino acids: CASSQEGREAFF. The CDR3 DNA sequence: TGCGCCAGCAGCCAAGAAGGCAGAGAAGCTTTCTTT.

This chain uses TRBV5-1 with TRBJ2-7; TRBD2 matches at 10 bases. With V trimmed by 0 bases and J by 3 bases, 6 bases remained unmatched. The CDR3 totals 16 residues. CDR1 is SGHRS, CDR2 YFSETQ, per germline. The CDR3 bases are TGCGCCAGCAGCTTGGGGTCTAGCGGGAGTGGCTACGAGCAGTACTTC. Translated: CASSLGSSGSGYEQYF.

This chain joins TRBV27 and TRBJ1-1; D is undetermined. V was shortened by 7 bases and J by 11 bases, with 14 bases between the two germline ends. The CDR3 is made up of 11 amino acids. CDR1 and CDR2 from the germline V gene are MNHEY and SMNVEV (reference sequence). The CDR3 nucleotides are TGTGCCAGCAAGTGGGGTCCATTGGCTTTCTTT. This gives the protein CASKWGPLAFF.

This clonotype was seen only a few times. The CDR3 nucleotides read TGTGCCAGCAGTTTACTCCTAGGCAGGAAACCCCCTTTCGAGCAGTACTTC. Encoded protein: CASSLLLGRKPPFEQYF. V usage is TRBV28 and J usage is TRBJ2-7; no clear D gene. Trimming removed 2 bases from V and 6 bases from J, with 23 bases in between. This CDR3 is 17 amino acids long. Germline V gene sequence: CDR1 MDHEN, CDR2 SYDVKM.

This clonotype was recorded once. J is TRBJ2-5 and V is TRBV20-1, with D possibly matching TRBD1 (5 bases). V was clipped by 5 bases and J by 7 bases, with 11 bases between them. This CDR3 has 11 amino acids. Germline CDR1 DFQATT, CDR2 SNEGSKA (reference sequence). CDR3 DNA sequence: TGCAGTGCTCCCGATAGGGGGACCCAGTACTTC. Its translation: CSAPDRGTQYF.

About this clonotype: Since a much larger clone is just one base distant, this may be a read error. The chain uses TRBV11-1 and TRBJ2-3; the match to TRBD2 covers 10 bases. Germline V gene lookup returns CDR1 SGHAT and CDR2 FQDESV (reference sequence). CDR3 length equals 15 residues. The J segment lost 5 bases and the V segment lost 8 bases, leaving 10 bases of the junction unmatched. DNA for the CDR3: TGTGCCAGCGGCTCCACTAGCGGGAAAATAGATACGCAGTATTTT. It translates to CASGSTSGKIDTQYF.

In its sample, this clonotype was seen a few times. This chain joins TRBV13 and TRBJ1-2, with D possibly TRBD1 on 5 matching bases. The CDR3 spans 16 residues. Per germline, CDR1 PRHDT and CDR2 FYEKMQ (reference sequence). Trimming cost V 0 bases and J 2 bases, with 13 bases left between them. In nucleotides, the CDR3 is TGTGCCAGCAGCTTAGGGAGGGGCAGATCAAACTATGGCTACACCTTC. It translates to CASSLGRGRSNYGYTF.

CDR3 region: CSANHRGTPSTDTQYF. As DNA, the CDR3 is TGCAGTGCAAACCACAGGGGGACTCCTTCCACAGATACGCAGTATTTT. The chain carries TRBV20-1 and TRBJ2-3; TRBD1 aligns across 8 bases. The ends lost 6 bases at V and 2 bases at J; junction bases unmatched: 13. CDR1 and CDR2 from the germline V gene are DFQATT and SNEGSKA (reference sequence). CDR3 length: 16 residues.

CDR3 DNA sequence: TGTGCCATCAGGCAAGAGGACCTGAGAGGGGTAGCTTTCTTT. Residues: CAIRQEDLRGVAFF. The J gene is TRBJ1-1, the V gene TRBV10-3, with D possibly matching TRBD1 (5 bases). Trimming took 6 bases from V and 10 from J, leaving 21 bases between them. Germline V CDR1 and CDR2: ENHRY, SYGVKD. The CDR3 sequence is 14 residues long.

The chain combines TRBV2 with TRBJ2-7; 9 bases line up with TRBD1. The V gene end was trimmed by 4 bases and the J gene end by 5 bases; junction bases not matched to a gene: 6. Germline V gene sequence: CDR1 SNHLY, CDR2 FYNNEI. The CDR3 is made up of 14 amino acids. The CDR3: CASSGEQGAHEQYF. In DNA form, the CDR3 reads TGTGCCAGCAGTGGAGAACAGGGGGCCCACGAGCAGTACTTC.

The chain uses TRBV3-1 and TRBJ2-7; 10 bases fit TRBD2. J lost 5 bases, V lost 6 bases, and 4 bases had no gene match. This CDR3 is 13 amino acids long. The germline V gene encodes CDR1 LGHDT and CDR2 YNNKEL (reference sequence). CDR3 coding DNA: TGTGCCAGCAGACCTAGCGGGGGCGACGAGCAGTACTTC. Translating it yields CASRPSGGDEQYF.

V and J are TRBV27 and TRBJ1-1, with D maybe TRBD1 (5 bases). Per the germline V gene, CDR1 is MNHEY and CDR2 is SMNVEV (reference sequence). The CDR3 contains 15 residues. V lost 5 bases, J lost 0 bases, and 13 bases lay in between. The CDR3 region has the DNA TGTGCCAGCAGTCCTTCGACAGTTTTGAACACTGAAGCTTTCTTT. This codes for CASSPSTVLNTEAFF.

The chain uses TRBV11-2 and TRBJ2-1; 7 bases line up with TRBD1. V shed 6 bases, J shed 0 bases, and the junction held 8 bases outside the gene matches. The CDR3 has 16 amino acids. CDR1 SGHAT and CDR2 FQNNGV come from the germline V gene. CDR3 in amino acids: CASSGWGQRSYNEQFF. CDR3 in DNA: TGTGCCAGCAGTGGGTGGGGACAGCGCTCCTACAATGAGCAGTTCTTC.

The chain uses TRBV3-1 and TRBJ2-7; D is possibly TRBD1 (6 bases). V lost 0 bases and J lost 3, with 12 bases in between. This CDR3 spans 15 amino acids. Germline CDR1 reads LGHDT; CDR2 reads YNNKEL (reference sequence). CDR3 nucleotide sequence: TGTGCCAGCAGCCAAGAAGCAGGGGTGGGCTACGAGCAGTACTTC. It encodes CASSQEAGVGYEQYF.